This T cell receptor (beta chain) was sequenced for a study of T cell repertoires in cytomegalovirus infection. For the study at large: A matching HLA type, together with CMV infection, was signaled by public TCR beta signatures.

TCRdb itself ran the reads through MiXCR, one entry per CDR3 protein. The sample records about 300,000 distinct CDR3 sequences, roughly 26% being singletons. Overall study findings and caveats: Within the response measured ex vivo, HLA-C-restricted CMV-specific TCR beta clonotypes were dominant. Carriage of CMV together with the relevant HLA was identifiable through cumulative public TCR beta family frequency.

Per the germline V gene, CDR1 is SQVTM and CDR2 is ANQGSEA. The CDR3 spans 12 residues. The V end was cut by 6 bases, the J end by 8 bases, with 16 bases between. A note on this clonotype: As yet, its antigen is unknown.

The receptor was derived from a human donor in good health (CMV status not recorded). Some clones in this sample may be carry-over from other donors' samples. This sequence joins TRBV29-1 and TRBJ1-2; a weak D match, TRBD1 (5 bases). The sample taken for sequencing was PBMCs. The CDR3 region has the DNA TGCAGCGTCGCCTGGCAGGGAGGCGGCTACACCTTC. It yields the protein CSVAWQGGGYTF.